Included here is one T cell receptor (beta chain) sequence, with context. Its antigen is currently unknown. This entry comes from a study of OX40 agonist ivuxolimab in advanced cancers. Background on the study: A diagnosis of hepatocellular carcinoma, melanoma, renal cell or head and neck cancer was present in dose-escalation patients. Three partial responders included one hepatocellular carcinoma patient and two cutaneous melanoma patients. Study-level findings and limits: Fewer expanded clones were found on average in CD4+ than in CD8+ T cells. The antigens recognized by the expanded peripheral T cells, that is their antigen specificity, were not determined.

Trimming took off 1 base at V and 3 bases at J, with 10 bases between the two ends. The CDR3 totals 15 residues. Germline V gene data show CDR1 as SGHRS and CDR2 as YFSETQ. Sequencing was performed with immunoSEQ multiplex PCR; in TCRdb, only in-frame clones are kept and a portion is missing. The sample yields 45,000 to 50,000 clones, just over 90% seen once. The material was CD4+ or CD8+ T cells sorted from blood, obtained in a trial of the OX40 agonist ivuxolimab. This clonotype originated in an adult with an advanced solid tumor such as melanoma, head and neck, liver or kidney cancer. The V gene is TRBV5-1, the J gene TRBJ1-4, with D possibly TRBD1 on 6 matching bases. CDR3 DNA sequence: TGCGCCAGCAGCTTGAACAGGGATTCTAATGAAAAACTGTTTTTT. Its protein is CASSLNRDSNEKLFF. Full variable domain (remainder filled in from reference TRBV5-1 and TRBJ1-4): KAGVTQTPRYLIKTRGQQVTLSCSPISGHRSVSWYQQTPGQGLQFLFEYFSETQRNKGNFPGRFSGRQFSNSRSEMNVSTLELGDSALYLCASSLNRDSNEKLFFGSGTQLSVL.